What follows describes a single TCR beta chain. The source of the sample is a study of blood T cell repertoires in COVID-19. The overall study: COVID-19 samples collected from the United States, Italy and Spain covered acute and convalescent phases. Sample material is recorded as cDNA or gDNA derived from T cells, B-cell-depleted T cells, or PBMCs.

Methods used by the authors: Quantification of nucleated cells was approximated via reference gene primer amplification. Using immunoSEQ multiplex PCR, the repertoire was profiled, and TCRdb retains in-frame clones only, with some absent. V and J calls and clone size are those listed in that table; D and trimming were worked out from the DNA. The sample holds hundreds of thousands of clones, nearly 90% seen once. Germline CDR1 and CDR2: SGHTA and FQGNSA. The CDR3 runs to 13 residues. Trimming removed 5 bases from V and 3 bases from J, with 10 bases in between. Sequencing was performed on peripheral blood. The chain employs TRBV7-2 and TRBJ1-1; D is uncertain. This clonotype originated in a man between 18 and 35 years old with active or convalescent COVID-19. The CDR3 DNA sequence: TGTGCCAGCAGCCGCACGCGGGACACTGAAGCTTTCTTT. This codes for CASSRTRDTEAFF. Variable domain in full (rest from reference TRBV7-2 and TRBJ1-1): GAGVSQSPSNKVTEKGKDVELRCDPISGHTALYWYRQSLGQGLEFLIYFQGNSAPDKSGLPSDRFSAERTGGSVSTLTIQRTQQEDSAVYLCASSRTRDTEAFFGQGTRLTVV.